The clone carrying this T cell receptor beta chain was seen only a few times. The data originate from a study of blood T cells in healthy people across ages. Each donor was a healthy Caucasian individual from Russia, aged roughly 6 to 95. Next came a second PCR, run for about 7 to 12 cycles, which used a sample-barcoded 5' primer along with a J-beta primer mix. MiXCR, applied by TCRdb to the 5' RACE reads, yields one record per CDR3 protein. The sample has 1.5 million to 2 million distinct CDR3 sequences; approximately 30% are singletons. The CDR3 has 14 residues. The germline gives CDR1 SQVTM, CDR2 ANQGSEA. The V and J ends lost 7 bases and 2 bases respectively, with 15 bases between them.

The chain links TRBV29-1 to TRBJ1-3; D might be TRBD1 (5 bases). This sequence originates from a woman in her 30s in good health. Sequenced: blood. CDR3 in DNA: TGCAGCGGGACGGGGGGGGAGGCTGGAAACACCATATATTTT. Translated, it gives CSGTGGEAGNTIYF. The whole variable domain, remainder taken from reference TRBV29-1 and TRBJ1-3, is SAVISQKPSRDICQRGTSLTIQCQVDSQVTMMFWYRQQPGQSLTLIATANQGSEATYESGFVIDKFPISRPNLTFSTLTVSNMSPEDSSIYLCSGTGGEAGNTIYFGEGSWLTVV.